The 18 T cell receptor beta chains listed next were all sequenced from one sample in a study of shared clonotypes between healthy human individuals. Only in-frame clones appear in the TCRdb table, and some are missing; sequencing was by immunoSEQ multiplex PCR. The sample has about 340,000 clones, around 70% seen once. Material: memory CD4+ T cells sorted from blood. Subset: CD45RA-negative fraction. The source is a man aged 25 to 40 in good health.

J is TRBJ2-7 and V is TRBV10-1; no clear D. CDR3 length: 11 amino acids. V was clipped by 3 bases and J by 6 bases, with 6 bases between them. Germline loops: CDR1 WNHNN, CDR2 SYGVQD (reference sequence). DNA for the CDR3: TGCGCCAGCAGTGATTTGGGCGAGCAGTACTTC. This translates into CASSDLGEQYF.

V gene TRBV30 combines with J gene TRBJ2-3, with no clear D. This CDR3 spans 14 amino acids. Germline V gene lookup returns CDR1 GTSNPN and CDR2 SVGIG (reference sequence). The ends were cut back, 4 bases at V and 0 bases at J, with 11 bases in the middle. CDR3 sequence (DNA): TGTGCCTGGACCTTCCTGCGGAGCACAGATACGCAGTATTTT. Translated: CAWTFLRSTDTQYF. Full variable domain (remainder filled in from reference TRBV30 and TRBJ2-3): SQTIHQWPATLVQPVGSPLSLECTVEGTSNPNLYWYRQAAGRGLQLLFYSVGIGQISSEVPQNLSASRPQDRQFILSSKKLLLSDSGFYLCAWTFLRSTDTQYFGPGTRLTVL.

V usage is TRBV9 and J usage is TRBJ2-1; TRBD2 agrees at 9 bases. The ends lost 0 bases at V and 6 bases at J; junction bases unmatched: 7. The germline CDR1 and CDR2 sequences are SGDLS and YYNGEE. The CDR3 consists of 16 residues. The CDR3, as DNA: TGTGCCAGCAGCGTAGGCGGGACTAGCTTCTCCAATGAGCAGTTCTTC. Its translation is CASSVGGTSFSNEQFF.

The chain employs TRBV14 and TRBJ2-4; D is perhaps TRBD1 or TRBD2 (5 bases each). CDR1 and CDR2 from the germline V gene are SGHDN and FVKESK. The CDR3 consists of 12 residues. V was shortened by 4 bases and J by 9 bases, with 10 bases between the two germline ends. The CDR3 sequence is CASSLGTAIQYF. Written as DNA, the CDR3 is TGTGCCAGCAGCCTGGGGACGGCCATTCAGTACTTC.

J is TRBJ2-3 and V is TRBV25-1; D gene unclear. Trimming shortened V by 3 bases and J by 4 bases, and 2 bases separated the two germline ends. The CDR3 loop spans 11 amino acids. From germline, CDR1 is MGHDK and CDR2 SYGVNS. In DNA, the CDR3 is TGTGCCAGCAGTGAGCCAGATACGCAGTATTTT. Translation: CASSEPDTQYF. Variable domain in full (rest from reference TRBV25-1 and TRBJ2-3): EADIYQTPRYLVIGTGKKITLECSQTMGHDKMYWYQQDPGMELHLIHYSYGVNSTEKGDLSSESTVSRIRTEHFPLTLESARPSHTSQYLCASSEPDTQYFGPGTRLTVL.

This clone appeared a single time. The chain employs TRBV18 and TRBJ2-5; D tentatively fits TRBD1 or TRBD2 (5 bases each). CDR1 and CDR2 (germline): KGHSH, LQKENI. The CDR3 loop spans 15 amino acids. Trimming cost V 1 base and J 4 bases, with 13 bases left between them. CDR3 in DNA: TGTGCCAGCTCACCACTCGGGACCTCTCCAGAGACCCAGTACTTC. Protein: CASSPLGTSPETQYF. Complete variable domain (other parts from reference TRBV18 and TRBJ2-5): NAGVMQNPRHLVRRRGQEARLRCSPMKGHSHVYWYRQLPEEGLKFMVYLQKENIIDESGMPKERFSAEFPKEGPSILRIQQVVRGDSAAYFCASSPLGTSPETQYFGPGTRLLVL.

This clone was counted a single time. V is TRBV10-3 and J is TRBJ2-2; 8 bases map to TRBD2. Germline values: CDR1 ENHRY, CDR2 SYGVKD. V shed 0 bases, J shed 0 bases, and the junction held 9 bases outside the gene matches. The CDR3 consists of 19 residues. The CDR3 protein is CAISESGYSGVANTGELFF. Written as DNA, the CDR3 is TGTGCCATCAGTGAGTCGGGTTATAGCGGGGTCGCGAACACCGGGGAGCTGTTTTTT.

The chain carries TRBV7-9 and TRBJ2-4; 14 bases align to TRBD2. Germline V gives CDR1 SEHNR, CDR2 FQNEAQ (reference sequence). After removal of 10 bases from V and 7 bases from J, the junction contained 6 bases not matched to a gene. The CDR3 is 14 amino acids. This chain's CDR3 is CATGTSGSMNIQYF. In nucleotides, the CDR3 is TGTGCCACCGGGACTAGCGGGAGCATGAACATTCAGTACTTC.

The chain has TRBV6-1 and TRBJ2-3; tentative D call: TRBD1 (6 bases). CDR1 and CDR2 from the germline V gene are MNHNS and SASEGT. CDR3 length: 18 residues. The ends were cut back, 0 bases at V and 1 base at J, with 17 bases in the middle. The CDR3 DNA sequence: TGTGCCAGCAGTGAAGCCAATTTCGCAGGGGCAGGCACAGATACGCAGTATTTT. Amino acids: CASSEANFAGAGTDTQYF.

The chain couples TRBV2 to TRBJ2-1, with 11 bases lining up with TRBD2. The V segment lost 9 bases and the J segment 1 base; nucleotides outside the gene matches: 5. The CDR3 is 15 amino acids. Looked up from germline, CDR1 is SNHLY and CDR2 is FYNNEI. The CDR3 loop is CASRSSGGSYNEQFF. In DNA, the CDR3 is TGTGCCAGTCGGTCTAGCGGGGGGTCCTACAATGAGCAGTTCTTC.

The CDR3 DNA follows: TGCAGCGTTAGGACAGAGAAAAACATTCAGTACTTC. Protein product: CSVRTEKNIQYF. This chain links TRBV29-1 with TRBJ2-4, with D possibly being TRBD1 (6 bases). Germline V gene sequence: CDR1 SQVTM, CDR2 ANQGSEA. This CDR3 has 12 amino acids. V was trimmed by 5 bases and J by 4 bases, leaving 9 bases between them.

The rearrangement links TRBV15 to TRBJ2-2; D may be TRBD1 (5 bases). V was cut by 10 bases and J by 6 bases, with 12 bases left in between. Germline CDR1 LNHNV, CDR2 YYDKDF (reference sequence). CDR3 length: 12 residues. The DNA of the CDR3 is TGTGCCATCTCACAGGATGCCGGGGAGCTGTTTTTT. Its translation: CAISQDAGELFF. The variable domain in full, completed from reference TRBV15 and TRBJ2-2, reads DAMVIQNPRYQVTQFGKPVTLSCSQTLNHNVMYWYQQKSSQAPKLLFHYYDKDFNNEADTPDNFQSRRPNTSFCFLDIRSPGLGDTAMYLCAISQDAGELFFGEGSRLTVL.

The V and J genes are TRBV19 and TRBJ2-1; 9 bases match TRBD2. Per the germline V gene, CDR1 is LNHDA and CDR2 is SQIVND (reference sequence). V was clipped by 4 bases and J by 0 bases; unmatched bases: 4. The CDR3 length is 16 residues. CDR3 protein: CASSTMGLASYNEQFF. Here the CDR3 DNA reads TGTGCCAGTAGTACCATGGGACTAGCCTCCTACAATGAGCAGTTCTTC.

V and J are TRBV6-1 and TRBJ2-7; the D gene is possibly TRBD1 (6 bases). The CDR3 spans 15 residues. Trimming stripped 3 bases from V and 3 bases from J, with 15 bases between. The germline V gene has CDR1 MNHNS and CDR2 SASEGT. CDR3 DNA sequence: TGTGCCAGCAGTGATCCCCACAGGGAACACTACGAGCAGTACTTC. This sequence encodes CASSDPHREHYEQYF.

The V call is TRBV7-2, the J call TRBJ2-5; 7 positions agree with TRBD2. The CDR3 totals 16 residues. V trimming: 4 bases; J trimming: 5 bases; junction bases outside the gene matches: 13. Germline V gives CDR1 SGHTA, CDR2 FQGNSA. DNA of the CDR3: TGTGCCAGCAGCTCCGGCGGGAGTCCCCAATTTGAGACCCAGTACTTC. Its protein product is CASSSGGSPQFETQYF.

This clone was seen a handful of times. This chain connects TRBV28 to TRBJ1-1; no reliable D call. The CDR3 extends over 13 amino acids. The V end was cut by 4 bases, the J end by 4 bases, with 10 bases between. Germline CDR1 is MDHEN and CDR2 is SYDVKM. CDR3 in amino acids: CASSSADVTEAFF. CDR3 DNA sequence: TGTGCCAGCAGTTCCGCCGACGTCACTGAAGCTTTCTTT.

V usage is TRBV15 and J usage is TRBJ1-5, with 10 bases lining up with TRBD1. The CDR3 extends over 15 amino acids. Germline V gene data show CDR1 as LNHNV and CDR2 as YYDKDF (reference sequence). The V gene end was trimmed by 5 bases and the J gene end by 6 bases; junction bases not matched to a gene: 7. The DNA of the CDR3 is TGTGCCACCAGCGGGGGACAGGGGTTGGGTCAGCCCCAGCATTTT. This sequence encodes CATSGGQGLGQPQHF.

This clone was observed a single time. The chain combines TRBV28 with TRBJ2-7; D remains ambiguous. CDR1 and CDR2 from the germline V gene are MDHEN and SYDVKM. Trimming took 5 bases from V and 3 from J, leaving 17 bases between them. The CDR3 spans 15 residues. The CDR3 is CASSPVSRPLYEQYF. Written as DNA, the CDR3 is TGTGCCAGCAGTCCTGTTTCCCGACCCCTCTACGAGCAGTACTTC.